The clone carrying this T cell receptor beta chain was seen only a few times. Its target is not known. The source of the sample is a study of T cell repertoires in cytomegalovirus infection. Study-wide context: Matching HLA type and CMV infection were both indicated by public TCR beta signatures.

TCRdb reprocessed the reads via MiXCR and lists one record per CDR3 protein. The profile shows roughly 860,000 distinct CDR3 sequences, approximately 29% of them singletons. The germline CDR1 and CDR2 sequences are MNHEY and SVGAGI. V shed 4 bases and J 6 bases; nucleotides not matched to a gene: 7. CDR3 size: 14 residues. The receptor was isolated from a human donor in good health (CMV status not recorded). Some clones in this sample may be carry-over from other donors' samples. This specimen was cultured CD8+ T cells from PBMCs, taken from culture after CMV antigen stimulation. This chain uses TRBV6-5 with TRBJ2-3, with 7 bases identical to TRBD1. The CDR3 nucleotides read TGTGCCAGCAGTTTTAACAGGGGTCTGGATACGCAGTATTTT. Translated: CASSFNRGLDTQYF.